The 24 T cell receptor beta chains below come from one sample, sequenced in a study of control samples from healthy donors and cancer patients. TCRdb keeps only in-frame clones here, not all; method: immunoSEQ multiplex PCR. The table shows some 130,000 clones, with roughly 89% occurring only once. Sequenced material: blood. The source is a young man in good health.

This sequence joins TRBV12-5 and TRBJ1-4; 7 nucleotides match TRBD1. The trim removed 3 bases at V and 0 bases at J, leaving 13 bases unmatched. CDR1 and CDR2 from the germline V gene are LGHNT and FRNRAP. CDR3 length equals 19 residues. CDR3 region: CASGLTSRTGLATNEKLFF. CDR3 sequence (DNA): TGTGCTAGTGGTTTAACCTCCCGGACAGGATTAGCAACTAATGAAAAACTGTTTTTT.

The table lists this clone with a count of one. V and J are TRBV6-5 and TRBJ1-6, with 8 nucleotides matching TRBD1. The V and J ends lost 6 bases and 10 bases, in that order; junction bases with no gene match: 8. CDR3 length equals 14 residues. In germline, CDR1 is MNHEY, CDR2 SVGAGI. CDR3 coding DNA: TGTGCCAGCAGGGCCACAGGGGGAATGTCACCCCTCCACTTT. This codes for CASRATGGMSPLHF.

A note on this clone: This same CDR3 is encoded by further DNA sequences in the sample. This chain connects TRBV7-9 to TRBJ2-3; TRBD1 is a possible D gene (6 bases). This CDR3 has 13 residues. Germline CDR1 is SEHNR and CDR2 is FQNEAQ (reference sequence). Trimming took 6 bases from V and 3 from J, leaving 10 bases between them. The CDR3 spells CASRAGDTDTQYF. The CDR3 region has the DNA TGTGCCAGCAGGGCAGGGGATACAGATACGCAGTATTTT. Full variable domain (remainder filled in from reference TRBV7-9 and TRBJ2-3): DTGVSQNPRHKITKRGQNVTFRCDPISEHNRLYWYRQTLGQGPEFLTYFQNEAQLEKSRLLSDRFSAERPKGSFSTLEIQRTEQGDSAMYLCASRAGDTDTQYFGPGTRLTVL.

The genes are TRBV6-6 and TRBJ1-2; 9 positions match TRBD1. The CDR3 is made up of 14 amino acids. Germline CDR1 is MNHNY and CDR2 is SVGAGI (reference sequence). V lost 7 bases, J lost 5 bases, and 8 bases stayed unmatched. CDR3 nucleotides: TGTGCCAGCACCGAGACAGGGGGGAAATATGGCTACACCTTC. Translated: CASTETGGKYGYTF.

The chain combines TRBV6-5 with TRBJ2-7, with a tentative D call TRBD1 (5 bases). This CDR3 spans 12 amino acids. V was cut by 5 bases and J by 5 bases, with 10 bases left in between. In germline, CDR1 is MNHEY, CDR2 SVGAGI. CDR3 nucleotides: TGTGCCAGCAGTACCGGACACCACGAGCAGTACTTC. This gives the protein CASSTGHHEQYF.

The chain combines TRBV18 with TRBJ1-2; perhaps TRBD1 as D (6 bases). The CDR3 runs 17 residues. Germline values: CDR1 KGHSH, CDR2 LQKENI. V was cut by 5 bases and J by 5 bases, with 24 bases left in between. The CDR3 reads CASSNRGARGSVYGYTF. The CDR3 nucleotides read TGTGCCAGCTCAAACAGAGGGGCCAGGGGATCTGTATATGGCTACACCTTC.

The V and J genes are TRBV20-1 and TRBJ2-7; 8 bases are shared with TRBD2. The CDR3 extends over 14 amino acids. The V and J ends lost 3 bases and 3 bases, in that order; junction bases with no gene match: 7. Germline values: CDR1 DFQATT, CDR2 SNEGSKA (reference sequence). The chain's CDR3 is CSASVGLAGYEQYF. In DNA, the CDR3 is TGCAGTGCTAGTGTCGGGCTAGCGGGCTACGAGCAGTACTTC.

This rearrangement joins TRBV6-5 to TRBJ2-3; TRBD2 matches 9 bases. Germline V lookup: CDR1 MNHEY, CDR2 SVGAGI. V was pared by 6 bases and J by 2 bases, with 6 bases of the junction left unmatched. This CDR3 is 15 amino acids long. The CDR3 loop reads CASSRLAVNTDTQYF. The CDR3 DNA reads TGTGCCAGCAGCCGACTAGCGGTGAACACAGATACGCAGTATTTT.

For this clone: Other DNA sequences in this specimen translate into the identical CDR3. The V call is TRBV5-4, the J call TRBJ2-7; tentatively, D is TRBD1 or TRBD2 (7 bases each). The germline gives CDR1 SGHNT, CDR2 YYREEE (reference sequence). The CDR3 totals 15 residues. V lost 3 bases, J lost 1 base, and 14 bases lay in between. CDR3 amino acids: CASSWGEGQSYEQYF. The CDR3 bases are TGTGCCAGCAGCTGGGGGGAGGGACAGTCCTACGAGCAGTACTTC.

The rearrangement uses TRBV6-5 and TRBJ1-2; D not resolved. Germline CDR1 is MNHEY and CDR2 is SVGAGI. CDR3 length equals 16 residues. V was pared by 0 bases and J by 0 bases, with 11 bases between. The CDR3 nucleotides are TGTGCCAGCAGTTACTCGGGGATATCCTCTAACTATGGCTACACCTTC. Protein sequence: CASSYSGISSNYGYTF.

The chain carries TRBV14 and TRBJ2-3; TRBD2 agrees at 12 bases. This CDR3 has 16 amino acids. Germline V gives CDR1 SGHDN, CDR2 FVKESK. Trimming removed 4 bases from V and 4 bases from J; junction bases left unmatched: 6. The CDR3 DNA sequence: TGTGCCAGCAGCCGCCTAGCGGGGGGGCTATCAGATACGCAGTATTTT. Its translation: CASSRLAGGLSDTQYF.

This CDR3 reads CASSGARTELNQPQHF. DNA of the CDR3: TGTGCCAGCAGCGGAGCCCGGACGGAACTCAATCAGCCCCAGCATTTT. The V call is TRBV2, the J call TRBJ1-5; D is uncertain. Per germline, CDR1 SNHLY and CDR2 FYNNEI. The CDR3 length is 16 residues. V was trimmed by 6 bases and J by 3 bases, leaving 18 bases between them.

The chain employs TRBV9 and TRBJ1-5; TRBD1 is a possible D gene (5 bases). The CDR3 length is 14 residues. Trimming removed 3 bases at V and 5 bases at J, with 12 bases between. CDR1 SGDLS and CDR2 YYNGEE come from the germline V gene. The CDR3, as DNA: TGTGCCAGCAGCGAAGTGGGGGTGGATCAGCCCCAGCATTTT. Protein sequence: CASSEVGVDQPQHF.

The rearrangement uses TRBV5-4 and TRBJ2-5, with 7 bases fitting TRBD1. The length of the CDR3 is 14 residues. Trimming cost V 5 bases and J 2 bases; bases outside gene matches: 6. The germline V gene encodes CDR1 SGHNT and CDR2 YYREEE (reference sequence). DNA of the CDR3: TGTGCCAGCAGTTTAACAGGGGTACAAGAGACCCAGTACTTC. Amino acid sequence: CASSLTGVQETQYF. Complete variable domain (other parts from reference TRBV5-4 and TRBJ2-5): ETGVTQSPTHLIKTRGQQVTLRCSSQSGHNTVSWYQQALGQGPQFIFQYYREEENGRGNFPPRFSGLQFPNYSSELNVNALELDDSALYLCASSLTGVQETQYFGPGTRLLVL.

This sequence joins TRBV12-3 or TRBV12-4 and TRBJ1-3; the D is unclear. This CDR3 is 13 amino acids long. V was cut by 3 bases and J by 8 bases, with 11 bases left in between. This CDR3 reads CASSLGGLDTIYF. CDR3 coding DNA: TGTGCCAGCAGTTTGGGAGGGTTGGACACCATATATTTT.

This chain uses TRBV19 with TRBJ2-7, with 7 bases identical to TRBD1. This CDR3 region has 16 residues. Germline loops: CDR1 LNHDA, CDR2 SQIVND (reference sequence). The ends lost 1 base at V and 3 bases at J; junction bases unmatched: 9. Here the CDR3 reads CASSIGVRDRGYEQYF. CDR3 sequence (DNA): TGTGCCAGTAGTATAGGCGTCCGGGACAGAGGCTACGAGCAGTACTTC. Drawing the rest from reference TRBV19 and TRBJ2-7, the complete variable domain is DGGITQSPKYLFRKEGQNVTLSCEQNLNHDAMYWYRQDPGQGLRLIYYSQIVNDFQKGDIAEGYSVSREKKESFPLTVTSAQKNPTAFYLCASSIGVRDRGYEQYFGPGTRLTVT.

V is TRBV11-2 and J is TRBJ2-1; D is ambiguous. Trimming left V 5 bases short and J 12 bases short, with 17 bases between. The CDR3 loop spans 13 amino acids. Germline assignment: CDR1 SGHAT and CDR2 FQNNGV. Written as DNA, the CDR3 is TGTGCCAGCAGCGTAACTGGTACCCAAGGGCAGTTCTTC. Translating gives CASSVTGTQGQFF.

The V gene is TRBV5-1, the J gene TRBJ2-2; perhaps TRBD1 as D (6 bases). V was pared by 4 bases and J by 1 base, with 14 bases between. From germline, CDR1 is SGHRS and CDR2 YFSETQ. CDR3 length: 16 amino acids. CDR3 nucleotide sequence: TGCGCCAGCAGCCCAAGACAGGCCCTGAACACCGGGGAGCTGTTTTTT. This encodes CASSPRQALNTGELFF.

The CDR3 sequence is CASSDRGSNQPQHF. CDR3 nucleotide sequence: TGTGCCAGTAGTGACAGGGGCTCCAATCAGCCCCAGCATTTT. The chain joins TRBV19 to TRBJ1-5, with 8 positions matching TRBD1. Unmatched junction bases numbered 3, after V lost 5 bases and J lost 3 bases. The CDR3 is 14 amino acids. Per germline, CDR1 LNHDA and CDR2 SQIVND (reference sequence).

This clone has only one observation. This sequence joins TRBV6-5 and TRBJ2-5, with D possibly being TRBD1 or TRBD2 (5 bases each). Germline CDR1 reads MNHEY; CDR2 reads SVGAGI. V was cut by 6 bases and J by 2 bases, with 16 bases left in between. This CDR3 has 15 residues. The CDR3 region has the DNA TGTGCCAGCAGCCGAGGGGATCGGGTACAAGAGACCCAGTACTTC. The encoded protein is CASSRGDRVQETQYF.

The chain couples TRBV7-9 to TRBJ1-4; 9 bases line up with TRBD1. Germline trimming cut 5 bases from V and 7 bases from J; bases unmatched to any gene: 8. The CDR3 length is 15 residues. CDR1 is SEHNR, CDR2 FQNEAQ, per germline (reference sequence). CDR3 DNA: TGTGCCAGCAGCCCGAGGACAGGGGCTGCTGAAAAACTGTTTTTT. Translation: CASSPRTGAAEKLFF.

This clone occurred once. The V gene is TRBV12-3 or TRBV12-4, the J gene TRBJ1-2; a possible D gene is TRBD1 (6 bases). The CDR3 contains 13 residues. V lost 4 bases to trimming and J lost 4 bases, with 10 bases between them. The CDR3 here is CASSSTGTYGYTF. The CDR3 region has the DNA TGTGCCAGCAGTTCGACAGGAACCTATGGCTACACCTTC.

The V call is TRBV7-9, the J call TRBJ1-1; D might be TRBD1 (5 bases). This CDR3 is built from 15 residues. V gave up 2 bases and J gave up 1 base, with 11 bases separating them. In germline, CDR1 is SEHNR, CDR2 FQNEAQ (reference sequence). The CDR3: CASSLLGEANTEAFF. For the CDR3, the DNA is TGTGCCAGCAGCTTACTAGGGGAGGCGAACACTGAAGCTTTCTTT.

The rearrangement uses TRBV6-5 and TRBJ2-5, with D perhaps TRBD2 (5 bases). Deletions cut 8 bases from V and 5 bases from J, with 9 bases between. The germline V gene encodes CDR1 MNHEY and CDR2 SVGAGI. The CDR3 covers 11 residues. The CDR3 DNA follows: TGTGCCAGCGGCGGGTGGGAGACCCAGTACTTC. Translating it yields CASGGWETQYF.